Below, one T cell receptor beta chain is given with its context. What it recognizes is unknown. Only in-frame clones appear in the TCRdb table, and some are missing; sequencing was by immunoSEQ multiplex PCR. The sample has approximately 46,000 clones, 80% to 90% seen once; the top ten hold roughly a quarter. Trimming took off 5 bases at V and 5 bases at J, with 10 bases between the two ends. The CDR3 loop spans 12 amino acids. Per the germline V gene, CDR1 is SGHDN and CDR2 is FVKESK. These data originate in a study of radiotherapy plus CTLA-4 blockade in lung cancer. Points from the study as a whole: In blood, tumor-derived TCR clones expanded after radiotherapy plus ipilimumab. Early clone dynamics of blood T cells, plus interferon-beta, reportedly predicted response best.

This specimen was peripheral blood, taken from a patient treated with radiotherapy plus ipilimumab. The chain couples TRBV14 to TRBJ2-7; D is perhaps TRBD1 (5 bases). This sequence was found in a human donor with non-small cell lung cancer whose response to radiotherapy plus ipilimumab could not be evaluated. The CDR3 region is CASSSGFHEQYF. The CDR3 nucleotides are TGTGCCAGCAGCTCAGGGTTCCACGAGCAGTACTTC. Variable domain in full (rest from reference TRBV14 and TRBJ2-7): EAGVTQFPSHSVIEKGQTVTLRCDPISGHDNLYWYRRVMGKEIKFLLHFVKESKQDESGMPNNRFLAERTGGTYSTLKVQPAELEDSGVYFCASSSGFHEQYFGPGTRLTVT.